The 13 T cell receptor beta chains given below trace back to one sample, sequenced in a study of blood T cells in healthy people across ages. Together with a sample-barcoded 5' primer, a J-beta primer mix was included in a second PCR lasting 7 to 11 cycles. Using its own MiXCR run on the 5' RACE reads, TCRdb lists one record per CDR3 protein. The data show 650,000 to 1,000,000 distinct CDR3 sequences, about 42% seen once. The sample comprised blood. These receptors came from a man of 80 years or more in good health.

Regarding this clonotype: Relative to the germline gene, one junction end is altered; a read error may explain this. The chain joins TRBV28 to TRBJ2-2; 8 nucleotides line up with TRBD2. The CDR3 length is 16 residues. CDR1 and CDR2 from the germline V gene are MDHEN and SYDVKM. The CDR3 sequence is CACSSPGTRLTGELFF. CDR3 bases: TGTGCCTGCAGCTCCCCCGGGACTAGGCTCACCGGGGAGCTGTTTTTT.

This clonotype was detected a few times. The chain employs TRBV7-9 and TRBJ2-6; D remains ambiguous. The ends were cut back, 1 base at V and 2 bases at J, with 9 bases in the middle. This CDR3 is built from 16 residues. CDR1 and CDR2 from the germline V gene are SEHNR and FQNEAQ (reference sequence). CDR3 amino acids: CASSLDLNPGANVLTF. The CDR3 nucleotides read TGTGCCAGCAGCTTAGATTTAAATCCTGGGGCCAACGTCCTGACTTTC.

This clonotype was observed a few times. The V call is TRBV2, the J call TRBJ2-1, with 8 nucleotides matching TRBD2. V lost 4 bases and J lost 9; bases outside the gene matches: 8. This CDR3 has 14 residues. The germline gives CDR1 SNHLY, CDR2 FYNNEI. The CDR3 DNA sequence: TGTGCCAGCAGTGTAATCCACGGGGGGGGTGAGCAGTTCTTC. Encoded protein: CASSVIHGGGEQFF.

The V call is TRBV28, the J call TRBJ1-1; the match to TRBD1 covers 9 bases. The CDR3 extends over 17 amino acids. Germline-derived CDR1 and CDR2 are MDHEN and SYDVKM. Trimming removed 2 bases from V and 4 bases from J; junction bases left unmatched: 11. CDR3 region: CASSLRAQGAVGTEAFF. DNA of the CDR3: TGTGCCAGCAGTTTAAGGGCACAGGGGGCTGTGGGCACTGAAGCTTTCTTT.

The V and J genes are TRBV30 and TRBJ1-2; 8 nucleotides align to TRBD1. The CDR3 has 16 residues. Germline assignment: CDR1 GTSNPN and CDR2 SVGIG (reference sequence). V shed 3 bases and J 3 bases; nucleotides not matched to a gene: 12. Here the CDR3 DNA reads TGTGCCTGGAGCAGCGCCAGGGGGCCCGGGGACTATGGCTACACCTTC. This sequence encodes CAWSSARGPGDYGYTF.

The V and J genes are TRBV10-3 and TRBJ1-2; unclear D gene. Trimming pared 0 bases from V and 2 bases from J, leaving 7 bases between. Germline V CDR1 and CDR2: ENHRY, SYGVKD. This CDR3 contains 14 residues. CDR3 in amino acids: CAISESYPNYGYTF. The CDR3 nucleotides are TGTGCCATCAGTGAGTCATACCCCAACTATGGCTACACCTTC.

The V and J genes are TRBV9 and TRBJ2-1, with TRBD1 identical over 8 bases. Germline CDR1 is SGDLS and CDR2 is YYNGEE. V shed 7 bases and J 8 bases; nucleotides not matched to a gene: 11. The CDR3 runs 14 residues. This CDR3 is CASCQGAPYDEQFF. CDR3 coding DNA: TGTGCCAGCTGTCAGGGGGCCCCATACGATGAGCAGTTCTTC.

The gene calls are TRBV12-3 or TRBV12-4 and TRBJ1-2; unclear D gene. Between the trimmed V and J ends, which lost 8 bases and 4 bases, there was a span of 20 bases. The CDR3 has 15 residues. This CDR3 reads CASGKRVSPLYGYTF. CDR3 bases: TGTGCCAGCGGAAAAAGGGTATCCCCCCTCTATGGCTACACCTTC.

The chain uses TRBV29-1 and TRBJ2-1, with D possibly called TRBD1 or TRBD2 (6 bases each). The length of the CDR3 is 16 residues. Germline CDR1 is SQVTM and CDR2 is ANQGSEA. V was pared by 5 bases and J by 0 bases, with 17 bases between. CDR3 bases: TGCAGCGTTCGGTGTCGGGGGCCATACTCCTACAATGAGCAGTTCTTC. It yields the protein CSVRCRGPYSYNEQFF.

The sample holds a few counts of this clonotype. The CDR3 coding sequence is TGTGCCAGCAGCGTAGGGGACAGGGTCATAGAGACCCAGTACTTC. Encoded protein: CASSVGDRVIETQYF. The rearrangement uses TRBV9 and TRBJ2-5; 9 bases fit TRBD1. CDR1 and CDR2 (germline): SGDLS, YYNGEE. Trimming took 0 bases from V and 4 from J; bases not matched to a gene: 4. CDR3 size: 15 residues.

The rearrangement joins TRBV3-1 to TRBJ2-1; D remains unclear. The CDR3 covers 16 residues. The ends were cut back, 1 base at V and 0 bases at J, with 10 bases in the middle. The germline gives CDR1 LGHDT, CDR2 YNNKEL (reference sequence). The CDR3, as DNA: TGTGCCAGCAGCCAAGGGGTGGATCGCTCCTACAATGAGCAGTTCTTC. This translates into CASSQGVDRSYNEQFF.

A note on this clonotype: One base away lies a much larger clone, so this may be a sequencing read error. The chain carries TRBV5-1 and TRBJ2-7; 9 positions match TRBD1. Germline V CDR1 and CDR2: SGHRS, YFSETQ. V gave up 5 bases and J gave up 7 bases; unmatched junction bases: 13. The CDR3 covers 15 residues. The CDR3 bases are TGCGCCAGCAGGGCCGGGACAGGGATGTACAATGAGCAGTACTTC. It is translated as CASRAGTGMYNEQYF.

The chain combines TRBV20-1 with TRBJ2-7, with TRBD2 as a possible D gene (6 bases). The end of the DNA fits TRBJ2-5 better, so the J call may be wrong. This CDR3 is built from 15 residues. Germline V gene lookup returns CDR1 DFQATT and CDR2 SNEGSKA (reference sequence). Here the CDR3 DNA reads TGCAGTGCTAGAGATACGGGAGTTTCTGTAGAGACCCAGTACTTC. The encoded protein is CSARDTGVSVETQYF.